Listed here are 26 T cell receptor beta chains from one sample, sequenced in a study of metastatic and nonmetastatic thyroid tumors. None of the patients had undergone any treatment ahead of thyroid surgery. Via MiXCR, TCRdb re-called the PCR reads. The sample lists 15,000 to 20,000 clones; about 26% were seen once. What was sequenced was adjacent normal tissue. These receptors all come from a female donor with papillary thyroid cancer or a benign thyroid nodule (not recorded which). Some clones in this sample may be carry-over from other donors' samples.

A note on this clone: A read error is possible here, since a much larger clone lies one base away. The chain couples TRBV5-1 to TRBJ2-7; unclear D gene. Per the germline V gene, CDR1 is SGHRS and CDR2 is YFSETQ. The V and J ends lost 5 bases and 7 bases respectively, with 16 bases between them. The CDR3 covers 13 residues. Written as DNA, the CDR3 is TGCGCCAGCAGTTGGTCCCCCACGGTGGAGCAGTACTTC. Its protein is CASSWSPTVEQYF.

The V gene is TRBV20-1, the J gene TRBJ1-1; 9 nucleotides line up with TRBD1. The germline V gene encodes CDR1 DFQATT and CDR2 SNEGSKA (reference sequence). The CDR3 has 12 residues. V lost 6 bases to trimming and J lost 6 bases; unmatched junction nucleotides: 5. In DNA, the CDR3 is TGCAGTGCGGGACAGGGAGGAGCTGAAGCTTTCTTT. It translates to CSAGQGGAEAFF.

This sequence joins TRBV29-1 and TRBJ2-1; D is perhaps TRBD1 (5 bases). The CDR3 sequence is 11 residues long. Germline V gene data show CDR1 as SQVTM and CDR2 as ANQGSEA. V was clipped by 2 bases and J by 13 bases, with 12 bases between them. DNA of the CDR3: TGCAGCGTTGAATCGGTCCAGGGCCAGTTCTTC. This sequence encodes CSVESVQGQFF.

J is TRBJ2-7 and V is TRBV5-1, with 11 nucleotides matching TRBD1. This CDR3 has 14 amino acids. J lost 4 bases, V lost 4 bases, and 4 bases had no gene match. Germline CDR1 and CDR2: SGHRS and YFSETQ. The CDR3 DNA follows: TGCGCCAGCAGCATTGGACAGGGGGCTTACGAGCAGTACTTC. Protein: CASSIGQGAYEQYF.

The rearrangement joins TRBV19 to TRBJ2-1, with D unresolved. Trimming pared 4 bases from V and 0 bases from J, leaving 10 bases between. Germline V CDR1 and CDR2: LNHDA, SQIVND (reference sequence). The CDR3 contains 15 residues. The DNA for the CDR3 is TGTGCCAGTAGTAGGTCAGTAGGCTCCTACAATGAGCAGTTCTTC. Translation: CASSRSVGSYNEQFF.

With regard to this clone: Relative to the germline gene, one junction end is altered; a read error may explain this. This chain links TRBV6-1 with TRBJ1-6, with a possible D match to TRBD1 (5 bases). This CDR3 spans 13 amino acids. Germline CDR1 and CDR2: MNHNS and SASEGT. CDR3 coding DNA: TGTGTCAGCAGTGAAGAGGGGAATTCACCCCTCCACTTT. Its translation: CVSSEEGNSPLHF.

This clone came up a few times. The chain joins TRBV20-1 to TRBJ1-1, with a possible D match to TRBD1 (5 bases). The CDR3 consists of 10 residues. V was cut by 5 bases and J by 6 bases, with 7 bases left in between. Germline V gene data show CDR1 as DFQATT and CDR2 as SNEGSKA (reference sequence). Here the CDR3 reads CSAGTSEAFF. CDR3 nucleotide sequence: TGCAGTGCTGGGACCTCTGAAGCTTTCTTT.

The J gene is TRBJ1-1, the V gene TRBV10-3; D is undetermined. The V and J ends lost 4 bases and 1 base respectively, with 10 bases between them. The CDR3 is 14 residues long. CDR1 is ENHRY, CDR2 SYGVKD, per germline. CDR3 region: CAISAGETNTEAFF. CDR3 in DNA: TGTGCCATCAGTGCCGGGGAGACGAACACTGAAGCTTTCTTT.

The chain is built from TRBV2 and TRBJ1-5; D perhaps matches TRBD1 (5 bases). The CDR3 covers 15 residues. Germline assignment: CDR1 SNHLY and CDR2 FYNNEI. Trimming pared 1 base from V and 1 base from J, leaving 8 bases between. The CDR3, as DNA: TGTGCCAGCAGTGAAGTGGGGGGAAGCAATCAGCCCCAGCATTTT. It specifies CASSEVGGSNQPQHF. The full variable domain, completed using reference TRBV2 and TRBJ1-5, is EPEVTQTPSHQVTQMGQEVILRCVPISNHLYFYWYRQILGQKVEFLVSFYNNEISEKSEIFDDQFSVERPDGSNFTLKIRSTKLEDSAMYFCASSEVGGSNQPQHFGDGTRLSIL.

V is TRBV5-1 and J is TRBJ2-2; TRBD2 matches 9 bases. Germline V gives CDR1 SGHRS, CDR2 YFSETQ. Losses at the gene ends were 4 bases for V and 7 bases for J; bases not matched to a gene: 5. The CDR3 totals 14 residues. CDR3 nucleotides: TGCGCCAGCAGCCATAGCGGGAGCGGCGGGGAGCTGTTTTTT. Amino acid sequence: CASSHSGSGGELFF.

The chain employs TRBV15 and TRBJ1-2; 9 bases map to TRBD1. CDR1 is LNHNV, CDR2 YYDKDF, per germline (reference sequence). The V and J ends lost 1 base and 0 bases, in that order; junction bases with no gene match: 9. This CDR3 contains 18 residues. The CDR3 here is CATSRGRTGDLPNYGYTF. In DNA form, the CDR3 reads TGTGCCACCAGCAGAGGCCGGACAGGGGACCTCCCTAACTATGGCTACACCTTC.

The chain is built from TRBV19 and TRBJ2-2; D perhaps matches TRBD2 (6 bases). Germline CDR1 is LNHDA and CDR2 is SQIVND (reference sequence). The CDR3 sequence is 17 residues long. The ends were cut back, 3 bases at V and 6 bases at J, with 20 bases in the middle. CDR3 in DNA: TGTGCCAGTAGTATGGGATTTGGACTATCGGGAGCCGGGGAGCTGTTTTTT. Protein product: CASSMGFGLSGAGELFF.

Judged by abundance, this clone is medium-sized (0.01 to 0.1%). The chain joins TRBV30 to TRBJ1-2; TRBD1 matches at 8 bases. The CDR3 runs to 14 residues. CDR1 is GTSNPN and CDR2 is SVGIG in the germline V gene (reference sequence). The J segment lost 7 bases and the V segment lost 4 bases, leaving 11 bases of the junction unmatched. The CDR3 region is CAWKPRDRQGGYTF. CDR3 DNA sequence: TGTGCCTGGAAGCCTCGGGACAGGCAGGGTGGCTACACCTTC.

A few counts support this clone. The chain uses TRBV5-1 and TRBJ2-7; the D is unclear. The CDR3 spans 14 residues. The ends were cut back, 5 bases at V and 2 bases at J, with 14 bases in the middle. CDR1 and CDR2 (germline): SGHRS, YFSETQ. This CDR3 reads CASSPSKNTYEQYF. The DNA for the CDR3 is TGCGCCAGCAGTCCCTCTAAGAATACCTACGAGCAGTACTTC.

A few counts support this clone. The V and J genes are TRBV11-2 and TRBJ1-1; D is possibly TRBD1 (6 bases). Trimming took 1 base from V and 1 from J, leaving 10 bases between them. The CDR3 runs 15 residues. Looked up from germline, CDR1 is SGHAT and CDR2 is FQNNGV. CDR3 in amino acids: CASSLAGGRNTEAFF. The CDR3 DNA follows: TGTGCCAGCAGCTTAGCCGGGGGCAGGAACACTGAAGCTTTCTTT.

By share of the sample, this clone is medium-sized. This chain connects TRBV6-2 or TRBV6-3 to TRBJ2-4; D is undetermined. The CDR3 covers 13 residues. V was clipped by 4 bases and J by 0 bases, with 4 bases between them. Germline V gives CDR1 MNHEY, CDR2 SVGEGT. The CDR3 loop reads CASSLVAKNIQYF. The CDR3 DNA follows: TGTGCCAGCAGTTTAGTAGCCAAAAACATTCAGTACTTC.

J is TRBJ1-2 and V is TRBV7-8; TRBD1 matches 9 bases. V lost 3 bases to trimming and J lost 5 bases; unmatched junction nucleotides: 1. This CDR3 is 13 amino acids long. The V gene's germline CDR1 is SGHVS and CDR2 FQNEAQ. The CDR3 sequence: CASSLGQGYGYTF. As DNA, the CDR3 is TGTGCCAGCAGCTTGGGACAGGGATATGGCTACACCTTC.

The CDR3 reads CASSATPTGELFF. The CDR3 DNA sequence: TGTGCCAGCAGCGCTACCCCCACCGGGGAGCTGTTTTTT. The rearrangement links TRBV9 to TRBJ2-2, with D unclear. With 3 bases removed from V and 4 bases from J, the gap between germline ends came to 7 bases. This CDR3 spans 13 amino acids. Germline-derived CDR1 and CDR2 are SGDLS and YYNGEE.

To note about this clone: An end of the junction differs from the germline gene, which may be a read error. This chain connects TRBV6-1 to TRBJ2-1; D is possibly TRBD2 (5 bases). There are 15 residues in the CDR3. The germline V gene has CDR1 MNHNS and CDR2 SASEGT. For the CDR3, the DNA is TGCGCCAGCTGTGAAGGGATCGGGGAACAGAATGAGCAGTTCTTC. Encoded protein: CASCEGIGEQNEQFF.

The chain recombines TRBV28 with TRBJ1-2; D is unresolved. The CDR3 is made up of 12 amino acids. CDR1 and CDR2 from the germline V gene are MDHEN and SYDVKM. The V end was cut by 3 bases, the J end by 4 bases, with 6 bases between. As DNA, the CDR3 is TGTGCCAGCAGTTTTTTACGCTATGGCTACACCTTC. It specifies CASSFLRYGYTF.

The chain joins TRBV5-5 to TRBJ2-3; D might be TRBD2 (5 bases). V was pared by 1 base and J by 2 bases, with 11 bases between. The CDR3 consists of 15 residues. Germline CDR1 SGHKS, CDR2 YYEKEE (reference sequence). The CDR3 bases are TGTGCCAGCAGCTTGAGGGAGCGCCTCACAGATACGCAGTATTTT. It encodes CASSLRERLTDTQYF. Variable domain in full (rest from reference TRBV5-5 and TRBJ2-3): DAGVTQSPTHLIKTRGQQVTLRCSPISGHKSVSWYQQVLGQGPQFIFQYYEKEERGRGNFPDRFSARQFPNYSSELNVNALLLGDSALYLCASSLRERLTDTQYFGPGTRLTVL.

Worth noting for this clone: Germline is not matched at one junction end, which may reflect a read error. This chain uses TRBV5-1 with TRBJ1-2, with D unresolved. The germline CDR1 and CDR2 sequences are SGHRS and YFSETQ. The CDR3 covers 12 residues. Here the CDR3 reads CASTLERVHYTF. CDR3 DNA: TGCGCCAGCACCTTGGAAAGGGTCCACTACACCTTC.

The chain joins TRBV7-9 to TRBJ2-1; 9 nucleotides match TRBD1. Germline-derived CDR1 and CDR2 are SEHNR and FQNEAQ (reference sequence). The CDR3 is 14 amino acids. Trimming removed 5 bases from V and 8 bases from J; junction bases left unmatched: 7. In nucleotides, the CDR3 is TGTGCCAGCAGCCACCGGGACAGGGTGGATGAGCAGTTCTTC. Translated, it gives CASSHRDRVDEQFF.

Of note for this clone: A much larger clone sits a single nucleotide away, making a read error possible. This rearrangement joins TRBV11-2 to TRBJ1-2; maybe TRBD1 (6 bases). The germline gives CDR1 SGHAT, CDR2 FQNNGV. V was trimmed by 1 base and J by 5 bases, leaving 17 bases between them. The CDR3 runs 16 residues. CDR3 protein: CASSLGSTGPLYGYTF. The CDR3 nucleotides read TGTGCCAGCAGCTTAGGGTCGACAGGACCGCTGTATGGCTACACCTTC.

This sequence joins TRBV28 and TRBJ1-1; 11 nucleotides match TRBD1. The CDR3 spans 14 residues. CDR1 is MDHEN, CDR2 SYDVKM, per germline. The trim removed 6 bases at V and 3 bases at J, leaving 3 bases unmatched. DNA of the CDR3: TGTGCCAGCAGAGGACAGGGGGCTTACACTGAAGCTTTCTTT. Protein sequence: CASRGQGAYTEAFF.

This clone is judged medium-sized (0.01 to 0.1%). The rearrangement links TRBV19 to TRBJ1-4, with 8 bases that match TRBD1. With 5 bases clipped from V and 5 bases from J, the junction kept 7 bases outside the gene matches. There are 15 residues in the CDR3. Germline V lookup: CDR1 LNHDA, CDR2 SQIVND (reference sequence). CDR3 residues: CASSSSTGANEKLFF. CDR3 DNA sequence: TGTGCCAGTAGTTCCTCGACAGGGGCCAATGAAAAACTGTTTTTT.